This T cell receptor beta chain was sequenced in a study of identifying expanded T cells in peripheral blood. Whole-study results and caveats: Approximately 1.1 clones differed between technical replicates, versus 16.4 and 19 over time.

TCRdb's table, derived via immunoSEQ multiplex PCR, lists solely in-frame clones and lacks some. The sample carries 100,000 or so clones, about 91% recorded once. Details on this clone: What it recognizes is unknown.

No infections or other immune events were documented during collection. Source material: blood. The clonotype originates from a person between 18 and 69 years old in good health.

CDR3 in amino acids: CASSSPTAGQDKMGYTF. CDR3 nucleotides: TGTGCCAGTAGCTCCCCAACAGCTGGACAGGATAAGATGGGCTACACCTTC. The V call is TRBV19, the J call TRBJ1-2, with 7 bases fitting TRBD1. Germline V gene data show CDR1 as LNHDA and CDR2 as SQIVND (reference sequence). The CDR3 runs 17 residues. V was pared by 6 bases and J by 8 bases, with 21 bases of the junction left unmatched. Full variable domain (rest looked up from reference TRBV19 and TRBJ1-2): DGGITQSPKYLFRKEGQNVTLSCEQNLNHDAMYWYRQDPGQGLRLIYYSQIVNDFQKGDIAEGYSVSREKKESFPLTVTSAQKNPTAFYLCASSSPTAGQDKMGYTFGSGTRLTVV.